This T cell receptor beta chain came from a study of blood T cell repertoires in COVID-19. Overall study: Sites across the United States, Italy and Spain contributed samples from acute and convalescent COVID-19.

The assay was immunoSEQ multiplex PCR, and TCRdb's table has in-frame clones only and misses some. The profile covers 150,000 to 200,000 clones, with 75% to 85% appearing a single time and about 5.6% taken by the ten largest. CDR3 length: 13 amino acids. The germline V gene has CDR1 SEHNR and CDR2 FQNEAQ (reference sequence). The ends were cut back, 6 bases at V and 1 base at J, with 9 bases in the middle. By sample fraction, this clone is medium-sized. Sequences were obtained from PBMCs or T cells enriched from blood (not recorded which). This clonotype originated in a middle-aged man who had recovered from COVID-19. The chain recombines TRBV7-9 with TRBJ1-2; no clear D. CDR3 in amino acids: CASRKDNNYGYTF. As DNA, the CDR3 is TGTGCCAGCAGAAAAGACAATAACTATGGCTACACCTTC.